This TCR beta chain was found in a study of T cell responses to AZD1222 COVID-19 vaccine. TCRdb's copy holds only in-frame clones and misses some; the assay was immunoSEQ multiplex PCR. The table shows roughly 110,000 clones, with under 95% occurring only once. The V and J ends lost 4 bases and 3 bases, in that order; junction bases with no gene match: 5. This CDR3 comprises 14 residues. CDR1 and CDR2 from the germline V gene are SQVTM and ANQGSEA. This sequence joins TRBV29-1 and TRBJ1-2, with TRBD1 matching over 10 bases. The sequencing here drew on peripheral blood, taken on day 0 of AZD1222 vaccination. This clonotype originated in an adult in good health. The CDR3 DNA follows: TGCAGCGTTGGTCAGGGACAGGGGCACTATGGCTACACCTTC. It specifies CSVGQGQGHYGYTF. The whole variable domain, remainder taken from reference TRBV29-1 and TRBJ1-2, is SAVISQKPSRDICQRGTSLTIQCQVDSQVTMMFWYRQQPGQSLTLIATANQGSEATYESGFVIDKFPISRPNLTFSTLTVSNMSPEDSSIYLCSVGQGQGHYGYTFGSGTRLTVV.